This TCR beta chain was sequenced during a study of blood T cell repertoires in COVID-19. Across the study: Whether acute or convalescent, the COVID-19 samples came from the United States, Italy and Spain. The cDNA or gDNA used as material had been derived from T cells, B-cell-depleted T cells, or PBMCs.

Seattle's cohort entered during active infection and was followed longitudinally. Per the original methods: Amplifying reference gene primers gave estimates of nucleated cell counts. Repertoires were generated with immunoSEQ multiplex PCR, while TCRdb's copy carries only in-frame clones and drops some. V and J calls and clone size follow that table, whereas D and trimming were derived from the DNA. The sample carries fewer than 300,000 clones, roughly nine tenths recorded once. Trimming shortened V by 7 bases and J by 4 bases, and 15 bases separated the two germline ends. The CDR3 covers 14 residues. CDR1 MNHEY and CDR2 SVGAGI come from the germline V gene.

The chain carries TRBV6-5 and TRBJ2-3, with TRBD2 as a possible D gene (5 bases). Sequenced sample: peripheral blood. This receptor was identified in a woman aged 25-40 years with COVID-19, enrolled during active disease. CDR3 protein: CASTILPGADTQYF. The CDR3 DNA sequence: TGTGCCAGCACCATCTTGCCCGGGGCAGATACGCAGTATTTT.